These 24 T cell receptor beta chains were sequenced from one sample in a study of OX40 agonist ivuxolimab in advanced cancers. Data came from immunoSEQ multiplex PCR; TCRdb stores just in-frame clones and leaves some out. The data show 72,000 or so clones, with 70% to 90% seen just once and 0.86% held by the top ten. The specimen was CD4+ or CD8+ T cells sorted from blood, collected in a trial of the OX40 agonist ivuxolimab. These receptor sequences come from an adult with an advanced solid tumor such as melanoma, head and neck, liver or kidney cancer.

As to this clone: The junction and the germline gene differ at one end; a read error may be behind it. The chain links TRBV11-2 to TRBJ2-3; perhaps TRBD1 as D (6 bases). Germline assignment: CDR1 SGHAT and CDR2 FQNNGV. The CDR3 covers 15 residues. The CDR3 loop is CASSLDTGKTDTQYF. In nucleotides, the CDR3 is TGTGCCAGCAGCCTAGACACAGGGAAGACAGATACGCAGTATTTT.

This rearrangement joins TRBV12-2 to TRBJ2-7; whether TRBD1, the table's D call, matches the DNA was not checked. TRBV12-2 corresponds to a pseudogene. The CDR3 sequence is 15 residues long. CDR3 loop: CASRATGAKPYEQYF. The DNA for the CDR3 is TGTGCAAGTCGCGCAACAGGGGCTAAGCCCTACGAGCAGTACTTC.

The CDR3 nucleotides are TGTGCCAGCAGCTTAGGAGCGGGGGGTTCGGATACGCAGTATTTT. Translation: CASSLGAGGSDTQYF. The chain combines TRBV7-2 with TRBJ2-3, with 9 bases matching TRBD2. Germline CDR1 reads SGHTA; CDR2 reads FQGNSA. With 1 base clipped from V and 6 bases from J, the junction kept 5 bases outside the gene matches. The CDR3 is 15 residues long.

The chain recombines TRBV27 with TRBJ1-2, with D possibly TRBD1 on 5 matching bases. From germline, CDR1 is MNHEY and CDR2 SMNVEV (reference sequence). V was trimmed by 3 bases and J by 0 bases, leaving 11 bases between them. The CDR3 contains 15 residues. The CDR3 loop is CASSFLEGANYGYTF. Here the CDR3 DNA reads TGTGCCAGCAGTTTCCTTGAAGGGGCTAACTATGGCTACACCTTC.

The CDR3 region is CASSLRRIYEQYF. The DNA for the CDR3 is TGTGCCAGCAGTTTGCGTCGGATCTACGAGCAGTACTTC. The chain recombines TRBV6-5 with TRBJ2-7; no clear D gene. V shed 4 bases and J shed 3 bases, with 10 bases lying between them. Germline-derived CDR1 and CDR2 are MNHEY and SVGAGI. This CDR3 comprises 13 residues.

This clone has more than one count but fewer than ten. The rearrangement uses TRBV7-9 and TRBJ2-7; 8 bases fit TRBD2. Germline values: CDR1 SEHNR, CDR2 FQNEAQ (reference sequence). V was pared by 11 bases and J by 3 bases, with 15 bases of the junction left unmatched. The CDR3 length is 15 residues. CDR3 residues: CAGGGGLTSVYEQYF. The CDR3 nucleotides are TGTGCCGGAGGAGGGGGTCTGACTAGCGTCTACGAGCAGTACTTC. Complete variable domain (other parts from reference TRBV7-9 and TRBJ2-7): DTGVSQNPRHKITKRGQNVTFRCDPISEHNRLYWYRQTLGQGPEFLTYFQNEAQLEKSRLLSDRFSAERPKGSFSTLEIQRTEQGDSAMYLCAGGGGLTSVYEQYFGPGTRLTVT.

This clone was counted between two and nine times. The genes are TRBV7-9 and TRBJ2-3; D call uncertain. Germline CDR1 and CDR2: SEHNR and FQNEAQ (reference sequence). This CDR3 contains 12 residues. V was trimmed by 5 bases and J by 11 bases, leaving 14 bases between them. The CDR3 reads CASSRDPNRQYF. CDR3 in DNA: TGTGCCAGCAGCCGAGACCCTAATCGGCAGTATTTT. Filled out from reference TRBV7-9 and TRBJ2-3, the complete variable domain reads DTGVSQNPRHKITKRGQNVTFRCDPISEHNRLYWYRQTLGQGPEFLTYFQNEAQLEKSRLLSDRFSAERPKGSFSTLEIQRTEQGDSAMYLCASSRDPNRQYFGPGTRLTVL.

The V gene is TRBV2, the J gene TRBJ2-2; unclear D gene. With 5 bases removed from V and 6 bases from J, the gap between germline ends came to 10 bases. CDR3 length: 13 residues. Germline values: CDR1 SNHLY, CDR2 FYNNEI. The CDR3 region is CASSSLVSGELFF. The CDR3 nucleotides read TGTGCCAGCAGTTCTTTAGTTTCCGGGGAGCTGTTTTTT.

The CDR3 nucleotides are TGTGCCACCCTAGCGGGAGCTAACTATGGCTACACCTTC. Its protein product is CATLAGANYGYTF. The chain combines TRBV6-6 with TRBJ1-2, with D unresolved. The germline CDR1 and CDR2 sequences are MNHNY and SVGAGI (reference sequence). This CDR3 contains 13 residues. Trimming left V 10 bases short and J 0 bases short, with 12 bases between.

V gene TRBV19 combines with J gene TRBJ2-2, with 9 bases that match TRBD1. The CDR3 runs to 18 residues. Germline values: CDR1 LNHDA, CDR2 SQIVND (reference sequence). Trimming cost V 6 bases and J 5 bases; bases outside gene matches: 16. The CDR3 is CASSPHLPGQGNTGELFF. In DNA, the CDR3 is TGTGCCAGTAGCCCCCACCTCCCGGGACAGGGAAATACCGGGGAGCTGTTTTTT.

V gene TRBV7-9 combines with J gene TRBJ2-3; maybe TRBD1 (5 bases). CDR1 and CDR2 from the germline V gene are SEHNR and FQNEAQ (reference sequence). Trimming removed 1 base at V and 6 bases at J, with 8 bases between. The CDR3 contains 13 residues. The CDR3 spells CASSLETVDTQYF. The DNA of the CDR3 is TGTGCCAGCAGCTTAGAGACAGTCGATACGCAGTATTTT.

This rearrangement joins TRBV27 to TRBJ1-5; TRBD1 might be the D (5 bases). Trimming stripped 4 bases from V and 0 bases from J, with 16 bases between. CDR1 is MNHEY, CDR2 SMNVEV, per germline (reference sequence). The CDR3 is made up of 17 amino acids. CDR3 amino acids: CASSSIIGTSSNQPQHF. CDR3 DNA: TGTGCCAGCAGTTCCATAATCGGGACGTCTAGCAATCAGCCCCAGCATTTT.

The rearrangement uses TRBV5-8 and TRBJ2-5; 10 bases match TRBD1. The trim removed 4 bases at V and 4 bases at J, leaving 10 bases unmatched. The CDR3 has 16 amino acids. Germline CDR1 reads SGHTS; CDR2 reads YDEGEE. The CDR3 here is CASSVGTGAVSETQYF. The CDR3 nucleotides are TGTGCCAGCAGCGTCGGGACAGGGGCTGTCTCAGAGACCCAGTACTTC.

V and J are TRBV30 and TRBJ1-2; 10 positions agree with TRBD1. V was clipped by 0 bases and J by 7 bases; unmatched bases: 5. The CDR3 sequence is 14 residues long. CDR1 is GTSNPN, CDR2 SVGIG, per germline (reference sequence). The CDR3 sequence: CAWSVTTGGGGYTF. The CDR3 DNA reads as TGTGCCTGGAGTGTAACGACAGGGGGCGGTGGCTACACCTTC. Variable domain in full (rest from reference TRBV30 and TRBJ1-2): SQTIHQWPATLVQPVGSPLSLECTVEGTSNPNLYWYRQAAGRGLQLLFYSVGIGQISSEVPQNLSASRPQDRQFILSSKKLLLSDSGFYLCAWSVTTGGGGYTFGSGTRLTVV.

This clone appeared once. The chain carries TRBV6-1 and TRBJ1-6; D gene unclear. Trimming took 1 base from V and 7 from J, leaving 14 bases between them. The CDR3 sequence is 16 residues long. CDR1 and CDR2 (germline): MNHNS, SASEGT. CDR3 sequence (DNA): TGTGCCAGCAGTGAAGATTCTTATACCAGGAATTCACCCCTCCACTTT. As protein: CASSEDSYTRNSPLHF.

This chain joins TRBV19 and TRBJ1-5, with D unclear. Germline V CDR1 and CDR2: LNHDA, SQIVND (reference sequence). The CDR3 totals 12 residues. V was cut by 4 bases and J by 3 bases, with 4 bases left in between. The CDR3, as DNA: TGTGCCAGTAGTACCCACAATCAGCCCCAGCATTTT. This translates into CASSTHNQPQHF.

The chain uses TRBV7-2 and TRBJ2-7; weak D call: TRBD1 (6 bases). Per the germline V gene, CDR1 is SGHTA and CDR2 is FQGNSA. Trimming removed 3 bases from V and 2 bases from J, with 14 bases in between. The CDR3 is 15 amino acids. CDR3 region: CASSFGGGAPYEQYF. DNA of the CDR3: TGTGCCAGCAGCTTTGGGGGCGGAGCCCCCTACGAGCAGTACTTC.

The chain links TRBV7-2 to TRBJ2-5; TRBD1 is a possible D gene (7 bases). CDR1 is SGHTA and CDR2 is FQGNSA in the germline V gene. The CDR3 runs 14 residues. V was cut by 5 bases and J by 3 bases, with 13 bases left in between. The CDR3, as DNA: TGTGCCAGCAGCCGCGGGACAGCTGAAGAGACCCAGTACTTC. Protein product: CASSRGTAEETQYF.

The rearrangement joins TRBV28 to TRBJ2-7; TRBD1 matches at 10 bases. The CDR3 is made up of 15 amino acids. Germline CDR1 reads MDHEN; CDR2 reads SYDVKM. The V and J ends lost 6 bases and 4 bases, in that order; junction bases with no gene match: 9. For the CDR3, the DNA is TGTGCCAGCAGCCTAAGCGACAGGGGGCCGTACGAGCAGTACTTC. Encoded protein: CASSLSDRGPYEQYF.

The V call is TRBV6-5, the J call TRBJ1-1; weak D call: TRBD1 (5 bases). The V end lost 2 bases, the J end lost 1 base, and 14 bases lay between the germline ends. This CDR3 contains 16 residues. Germline CDR1 MNHEY, CDR2 SVGAGI. The CDR3 sequence: CASSYASGRGNTEAFF. In DNA, the CDR3 is TGTGCCAGCAGTTACGCGTCAGGTAGGGGGAACACTGAAGCTTTCTTT.

The gene calls are TRBV10-3 and TRBJ2-1, with 11 bases that match TRBD2. J gave up 0 bases and V 4 bases, and 11 bases lay outside the gene matches. Germline V gives CDR1 ENHRY, CDR2 SYGVKD. The CDR3 covers 19 residues. The CDR3 bases are TGTGCCATCAGTGCACTAGCGGGGGTCACCGACAGCTCCTACAATGAGCAGTTCTTC. Translated: CAISALAGVTDSSYNEQFF.

J is TRBJ1-1 and V is TRBV5-5; 7 bases map to TRBD1. Germline CDR1 reads SGHKS; CDR2 reads YYEKEE (reference sequence). CDR3 length: 16 amino acids. Trimming cost V 0 bases and J 1 base; bases outside gene matches: 6. The CDR3 nucleotides read TGTGCCAGCAGCTTGGGCCCAGGGGGGGCGAACACTGAAGCTTTCTTT. Amino acid sequence: CASSLGPGGANTEAFF. Filled out from reference TRBV5-5 and TRBJ1-1, the complete variable domain reads DAGVTQSPTHLIKTRGQQVTLRCSPISGHKSVSWYQQVLGQGPQFIFQYYEKEERGRGNFPDRFSARQFPNYSSELNVNALLLGDSALYLCASSLGPGGANTEAFFGQGTRLTVV.

This chain links TRBV10-3 with TRBJ1-1; D not resolved. Germline V gene data show CDR1 as ENHRY and CDR2 as SYGVKD. V shed 5 bases and J shed 0 bases, with 10 bases lying between them. The length of the CDR3 is 14 residues. CDR3 sequence (DNA): TGTGCCATCAGTTCGGGAAATATGAACACTGAAGCTTTCTTT. It encodes CAISSGNMNTEAFF.

The CDR3 region has the DNA TGTGCCAGCAGGGAACCGGGACGAGCTGAAGCTTTCTTT. As protein: CASREPGRAEAFF. The rearrangement uses TRBV6-1 and TRBJ1-1, with TRBD1 as a possible D gene (5 bases). Germline V gene sequence: CDR1 MNHNS, CDR2 SASEGT. Trimming removed 6 bases from V and 6 bases from J, with 14 bases in between. The CDR3 runs to 13 residues.